This passage covers 29 T cell receptor beta chains from one sample sequenced in a study of blood T cell repertoires in COVID-19. This table comes from immunoSEQ multiplex PCR, and its TCRdb copy is limited to in-frame clones, with some not included. The repertoire consists of some 120,000 clones, with roughly 81% occurring once and the leading ten covering 9.5% to 15%. Sequencing was performed on peripheral blood. The receptors were gathered from a human donor in a cohort sampled during active COVID-19.

The chain couples TRBV5-1 to TRBJ2-7, with 9 bases lining up with TRBD1. The germline CDR1 and CDR2 sequences are SGHRS and YFSETQ. Trimming cost V 1 base and J 2 bases; bases outside gene matches: 10. CDR3 length: 17 amino acids. CDR3 in DNA: TGCGCCAGCAGCTTGTTGGGATCCGGGACAGGGCCCTACGAGCAGTACTTC. Protein sequence: CASSLLGSGTGPYEQYF. Full variable domain (rest looked up from reference TRBV5-1 and TRBJ2-7): KAGVTQTPRYLIKTRGQQVTLSCSPISGHRSVSWYQQTPGQGLQFLFEYFSETQRNKGNFPGRFSGRQFSNSRSEMNVSTLELGDSALYLCASSLLGSGTGPYEQYFGPGTRLTVT.

The chain is built from TRBV6-4 and TRBJ1-1; 10 bases map to TRBD1. This CDR3 is 18 amino acids long. Germline values: CDR1 MRHNA, CDR2 SNTAGT. Trimming cost V 4 bases and J 1 base; bases outside gene matches: 12. CDR3 bases: TGTGCCAGCAGTGTCGCGACAGGGGGCCCCGCCCCGAACACTGAAGCTTTCTTT. Its translation: CASSVATGGPAPNTEAFF.

This sequence joins TRBV5-1 and TRBJ1-6; TRBD1 is a possible D gene (6 bases). Germline assignment: CDR1 SGHRS and CDR2 YFSETQ. V shed 3 bases and J shed 10 bases, with 17 bases lying between them. The CDR3 spans 15 residues. The DNA for the CDR3 is TGCGCCAGCAGCTCAACGGGGGGGCAGGAGTCACCCCTCCACTTT. The encoded protein is CASSSTGGQESPLHF.

The chain carries TRBV15 and TRBJ2-5; 8 nucleotides align to TRBD1. CDR1 LNHNV and CDR2 YYDKDF come from the germline V gene (reference sequence). The CDR3 loop spans 18 amino acids. V lost 0 bases to trimming and J lost 4 bases; unmatched junction nucleotides: 13. The DNA for the CDR3 is TGTGCCACCAGCAGAGACCGAACACAGGGGGGAATAGGAGAGACCCAGTACTTC. It codes for CATSRDRTQGGIGETQYF.

This chain connects TRBV5-5 to TRBJ2-4; D uncertain. The CDR3 sequence is 16 residues long. Germline V CDR1 and CDR2: SGHKS, YYEKEE (reference sequence). Trimming pared 4 bases from V and 0 bases from J, leaving 14 bases between. In DNA, the CDR3 is TGTGCCAGCAGCCCGACGGATACTATAGCCAAAAACATTCAGTACTTC. Its protein product is CASSPTDTIAKNIQYF.

The V gene is TRBV19, the J gene TRBJ1-1; D remains unclear. The CDR3 has 14 residues. V was trimmed by 5 bases and J by 1 base, leaving 11 bases between them. Germline CDR1 and CDR2: LNHDA and SQIVND (reference sequence). CDR3 DNA: TGTGCCAGTAGTCCACGAGGCGGGAACACTGAAGCTTTCTTT. Translated: CASSPRGGNTEAFF. Together with reference TRBV19 and TRBJ1-1, the CDR3 gives the full variable domain: DGGITQSPKYLFRKEGQNVTLSCEQNLNHDAMYWYRQDPGQGLRLIYYSQIVNDFQKGDIAEGYSVSREKKESFPLTVTSAQKNPTAFYLCASSPRGGNTEAFFGQGTRLTVV.

The J gene is TRBJ2-1, the V gene TRBV2; maybe TRBD1 (5 bases). The CDR3 length is 13 residues. CDR1 and CDR2 (germline): SNHLY, FYNNEI. Trimming left V 7 bases short and J 8 bases short, with 15 bases between. The DNA for the CDR3 is TGTGCCAGCAATTTTGCAGGGTGGGATGAGCAGTTCTTC. Its protein product is CASNFAGWDEQFF.

Only one count was recorded for this clone. The chain couples TRBV6-6 to TRBJ2-2; 14 nucleotides match TRBD2. The germline V gene encodes CDR1 MNHNY and CDR2 SVGAGI (reference sequence). This CDR3 is built from 14 residues. V lost 8 bases, J lost 7 bases, and 3 bases stayed unmatched. DNA for the CDR3: TGTGCCAGCCGGACTAGCGGGGGGATCGGGGAGCTGTTTTTT. Translation: CASRTSGGIGELFF.

The CDR3 DNA follows: TGTGCCAGCAGTCCCCGGGCGGGGACGGGACAGCCCCAGCATTTT. This translates into CASSPRAGTGQPQHF. The chain has TRBV6-5 and TRBJ1-5; maybe TRBD1 (5 bases). Germline V gene sequence: CDR1 MNHEY, CDR2 SVGAGI. The V end was cut by 5 bases, the J end by 7 bases, with 18 bases between. The CDR3 loop spans 15 amino acids.

V gene TRBV7-9 combines with J gene TRBJ2-5; 11 bases align to TRBD2. This CDR3 is built from 16 residues. V was pared by 1 base and J by 4 bases, with 5 bases of the junction left unmatched. CDR1 and CDR2 (germline): SEHNR, FQNEAQ (reference sequence). CDR3 nucleotide sequence: TGTGCCAGCAGCTTAGTAGCGGGGGGGCCCAGAGAGACCCAGTACTTC. Protein sequence: CASSLVAGGPRETQYF.

V and J are TRBV16 and TRBJ1-5, with D perhaps TRBD1 (5 bases). Germline V gives CDR1 KGHSY, CDR2 FQNENV. The CDR3 is 15 residues long. With 4 bases removed from V and 3 bases from J, the gap between germline ends came to 13 bases. CDR3 sequence reads: CASSLTVINNQPQHF. DNA for the CDR3: TGTGCCAGCAGCCTGACAGTAATTAACAATCAGCCCCAGCATTTT.

The CDR3 loop is CASSFETGLSYEQYF. The CDR3 region has the DNA TGCGCCAGCAGCTTCGAGACAGGGCTCTCCTACGAGCAGTACTTC. V gene TRBV5-1 combines with J gene TRBJ2-7; 7 bases align to TRBD1. This CDR3 comprises 15 residues. Germline V gene lookup returns CDR1 SGHRS and CDR2 YFSETQ. The J segment lost 0 bases and the V segment lost 2 bases, leaving 5 bases of the junction unmatched.

This sequence joins TRBV10-3 and TRBJ1-6; maybe TRBD1 (5 bases). The length of the CDR3 is 15 residues. V gave up 10 bases and J gave up 9 bases, with 22 bases separating them. The germline V gene encodes CDR1 ENHRY and CDR2 SYGVKD. As DNA, the CDR3 is TGTGCCACCTCCCCCGTCGAAGGGGAACTTTCACCCCTCCACTTT. As protein: CATSPVEGELSPLHF.

The rearrangement uses TRBV2 and TRBJ1-1; TRBD1 might be the D (5 bases). V was clipped by 4 bases and J by 1 base, with 7 bases between them. The V gene's germline CDR1 is SNHLY and CDR2 FYNNEI. This CDR3 contains 13 residues. CDR3 sequence (DNA): TGTGCCAGCAGTGTGGACAAGAACACTGAAGCTTTCTTT. Translating gives CASSVDKNTEAFF.

J is TRBJ1-4 and V is TRBV9; tentative D call: TRBD1 (5 bases). The germline V and J ends were trimmed by 3 bases and 8 bases, with 17 bases remaining between them. The CDR3 loop spans 15 amino acids. Germline loops: CDR1 SGDLS, CDR2 YYNGEE. The CDR3 reads CASSASEGAREKLFF. The DNA of the CDR3 is TGTGCCAGCAGCGCGAGTGAAGGGGCGCGAGAAAAACTGTTTTTT.

V gene TRBV27 combines with J gene TRBJ2-7; tentatively, D is TRBD1 (6 bases). CDR3 length: 16 amino acids. Per the germline V gene, CDR1 is MNHEY and CDR2 is SMNVEV (reference sequence). V lost 4 bases and J lost 0, with 16 bases in between. Here the CDR3 reads CASSSGPGHRSYEQYF. CDR3 DNA: TGTGCCAGCAGTTCCGGGCCGGGACACCGCTCCTACGAGCAGTACTTC.

The J gene is TRBJ1-1, the V gene TRBV28; 7 bases fit TRBD1. Trimming took 7 bases from V and 8 from J; bases not matched to a gene: 7. There are 12 residues in the CDR3. Germline lookup yields CDR1 MDHEN and CDR2 SYDVKM. The CDR3 DNA is TGTGCCAGCACCTACCTGGGACAGGAAGCTTTCTTT. Translated: CASTYLGQEAFF.

This clone showed up just once. This chain uses TRBV29-1 with TRBJ1-1; D may be TRBD1 (6 bases). Germline V gene lookup returns CDR1 SQVTM and CDR2 ANQGSEA. V was pared by 4 bases and J by 4 bases, with 10 bases between. The CDR3 is 12 amino acids. The CDR3 loop reads CSVVQGSTEAFF. The DNA for the CDR3 is TGCAGCGTTGTACAGGGAAGCACTGAAGCTTTCTTT.

V usage is TRBV30 and J usage is TRBJ2-5; 15 nucleotides match TRBD2. This CDR3 contains 15 residues. V lost 5 bases to trimming and J lost 5 bases; unmatched junction nucleotides: 6. Looked up from germline, CDR1 is GTSNPN and CDR2 is SVGIG (reference sequence). The CDR3 here is CAWGTSGGRTETQYF. The CDR3 bases are TGTGCCTGGGGGACTAGCGGGGGGCGTACGGAGACCCAGTACTTC.

V gene TRBV2 combines with J gene TRBJ2-7; maybe TRBD2 (5 bases). CDR1 SNHLY and CDR2 FYNNEI come from the germline V gene. Trimming stripped 3 bases from V and 6 bases from J, with 15 bases between. The CDR3 loop spans 14 amino acids. The CDR3 coding sequence is TGTGCCAGCAGTGATAGGAGGAAAGGAGGCGAGCAGTACTTC. It yields the protein CASSDRRKGGEQYF.

The rearrangement links TRBV5-1 to TRBJ2-1; TRBD1 agrees at 9 bases. J lost 4 bases, V lost 3 bases, and 2 bases had no gene match. The CDR3 contains 14 residues. From germline, CDR1 is SGHRS and CDR2 YFSETQ. The CDR3 reads CASSWGQGYNEQFF. In nucleotides, the CDR3 is TGCGCCAGCAGCTGGGGACAGGGTTACAATGAGCAGTTCTTC.

In the case of this clone: An end of the junction differs from the germline gene, which may be a read error. The chain joins TRBV2 to TRBJ2-7; TRBD1 agrees at 9 bases. Germline V lookup: CDR1 SNHLY, CDR2 FYNNEI. This CDR3 region has 12 residues. The DNA of the CDR3 is TGTGCCAGCAGTGACCACACGGGACAGGGAGAGTTC. Protein: CASSDHTGQGEF.

The chain combines TRBV6-6 with TRBJ1-1; the match to TRBD1 covers 8 bases. CDR1 is MNHNY and CDR2 is SVGAGI in the germline V gene (reference sequence). The CDR3 extends over 14 amino acids. V was clipped by 4 bases and J by 5 bases; unmatched bases: 6. CDR3 DNA: TGTGCCAGCAGTTTATCCAACAGGGGGACTGAAGCTTTCTTT. It codes for CASSLSNRGTEAFF.

The gene calls are TRBV18 and TRBJ1-6, with unresolved D. The CDR3 covers 15 residues. The germline V gene encodes CDR1 KGHSH and CDR2 LQKENI. V was cut by 5 bases and J by 5 bases, with 13 bases left in between. This CDR3 reads CASSIKGLNNSPLHF. The CDR3 nucleotides read TGTGCCAGCTCAATTAAAGGACTTAATAATTCACCCCTCCACTTT.

This CDR3 is CASSPGTSGGVTDTQYF. In nucleotides, the CDR3 is TGTGCCAGCAGCCCGGGGACTAGCGGGGGTGTCACAGATACGCAGTATTTT. J is TRBJ2-3 and V is TRBV11-3, with TRBD2 matching 14 bases. Unmatched junction bases numbered 6, after V lost 5 bases and J lost 2 bases. The germline CDR1 and CDR2 sequences are SGHNT and YENEEA. The CDR3 runs 17 residues.

The rearrangement links TRBV19 to TRBJ2-3; 7 bases are a match to TRBD1. V trimming: 9 bases; J trimming: 3 bases; junction bases outside the gene matches: 6. The germline V gene has CDR1 LNHDA and CDR2 SQIVND (reference sequence). The CDR3 totals 13 residues. CDR3 protein: CASQPTGTDTQYF. DNA for the CDR3: TGTGCCAGCCAGCCGACAGGGACAGATACGCAGTATTTT.

The chain is built from TRBV25-1 and TRBJ1-1, with TRBD1 as a possible D gene (5 bases). The germline CDR1 and CDR2 sequences are MGHDK and SYGVNS. V lost 1 base and J lost 4, with 10 bases in between. The CDR3 is made up of 14 amino acids. Here the CDR3 DNA reads TGTGCCAGCAGTGAATTGGGGGGTTCCACTGAAGCTTTCTTT. This gives the protein CASSELGGSTEAFF.

This rearrangement joins TRBV27 to TRBJ2-1, with 9 bases identical to TRBD2. The germline gives CDR1 MNHEY, CDR2 SMNVEV (reference sequence). The CDR3 spans 16 residues. V was clipped by 3 bases and J by 7 bases; unmatched bases: 10. In DNA form, the CDR3 reads TGTGCCAGCAGTTTTATGCGGCGGGGGGGCCGGAATGAGCAGTTCTTC. Translated, it gives CASSFMRRGGRNEQFF.

The chain joins TRBV6-5 to TRBJ2-7, with D perhaps matching TRBD1 (6 bases). The length of the CDR3 is 14 residues. With 4 bases removed from V and 4 bases from J, the gap between germline ends came to 14 bases. Germline V gene data show CDR1 as MNHEY and CDR2 as SVGAGI. CDR3 residues: CASSSQMTGYEQYF. For the CDR3, the DNA is TGTGCCAGCAGTTCCCAAATGACAGGATACGAGCAGTACTTC.